The 13 T cell receptor beta chains below come from one sample, sequenced in a study of blood T cell repertoires in COVID-19. Libraries were prepared by immunoSEQ multiplex PCR; TCRdb keeps only in-frame clonotypes and omits some of them. The table records roughly 280,000 clones, around 90% of them present only once. Sequencing was done on a sample of peripheral blood. These receptor sequences come from a woman in her fifties or sixties who had recovered from COVID-19.

The gene calls are TRBV29-1 and TRBJ1-2, with 7 bases identical to TRBD1. The CDR3 is 13 residues long. Germline V gene data show CDR1 as SQVTM and CDR2 as ANQGSEA. V was clipped by 5 bases and J by 4 bases; unmatched bases: 7. In nucleotides, the CDR3 is TGCAGCGTTAGGGACAGAGTTACCTATGGCTACACCTTC. Its protein product is CSVRDRVTYGYTF. Filled out from reference TRBV29-1 and TRBJ1-2, the complete variable domain reads SAVISQKPSRDICQRGTSLTIQCQVDSQVTMMFWYRQQPGQSLTLIATANQGSEATYESGFVIDKFPISRPNLTFSTLTVSNMSPEDSSIYLCSVRDRVTYGYTFGSGTRLTVV.

This clone was recorded only once. The chain carries TRBV7-8 and TRBJ2-7; no reliable D call. This CDR3 has 14 residues. Trimming left V 0 bases short and J 6 bases short, with 12 bases between. Germline loops: CDR1 SGHVS, CDR2 FQNEAQ. The DNA for the CDR3 is TGTGCCAGCAGCTTAGCGGTTTCTGTGAGCGAGCAGTACTTC. Its translation: CASSLAVSVSEQYF.

The chain joins TRBV7-2 to TRBJ2-2; 14 bases align to TRBD2. CDR3 length: 19 amino acids. With V trimmed by 5 bases and J by 5 bases, 13 bases remained unmatched. Germline lookup yields CDR1 SGHTA and CDR2 FQGNSA. The CDR3 coding sequence is TGTGCCAGCAGCCGCCCGAGACTAGCGGGGGGGCCGGGGACCGGGGAGCTGTTTTTT. This translates into CASSRPRLAGGPGTGELFF.

This clone was seen only once. The rearrangement links TRBV5-1 to TRBJ2-3; D is perhaps TRBD2 (6 bases). CDR1 and CDR2 (germline): SGHRS, YFSETQ. The CDR3 totals 15 residues. Trimming removed 4 bases from V and 6 bases from J, with 18 bases in between. The CDR3 DNA is TGCGCCAGCAGCCATGGGACTCCCTACGCGGATACGCAGTATTTT. This gives the protein CASSHGTPYADTQYF. Full variable domain (missing parts from reference TRBV5-1 and TRBJ2-3): KAGVTQTPRYLIKTRGQQVTLSCSPISGHRSVSWYQQTPGQGLQFLFEYFSETQRNKGNFPGRFSGRQFSNSRSEMNVSTLELGDSALYLCASSHGTPYADTQYFGPGTRLTVL.

The chain couples TRBV21-1 to TRBJ2-3; TRBD2 was called by the table and not checked on the DNA. TRBV21-1 is annotated as a pseudogene. The CDR3 loop spans 17 amino acids. The CDR3: CASSKGQGGDQTDTQYF. The CDR3 nucleotides read TGTGCCAGCAGCAAAGGCCAAGGGGGGGACCAAACAGATACGCAGTATTTT.

The chain carries TRBV9 and TRBJ2-5, with D possibly being TRBD2 (7 bases). The V end was cut by 4 bases, the J end by 2 bases, with 18 bases between. Germline CDR1 is SGDLS and CDR2 is YYNGEE. The CDR3 loop spans 16 amino acids. CDR3 amino acids: CASSKTNGGPQETQYF. The CDR3, as DNA: TGTGCCAGCAGCAAGACGAACGGGGGGCCGCAAGAGACCCAGTACTTC.

The chain uses TRBV5-1 and TRBJ2-5; D might be TRBD1 (6 bases). Per the germline V gene, CDR1 is SGHRS and CDR2 is YFSETQ. The CDR3 contains 13 residues. The V end was cut by 5 bases, the J end by 4 bases, with 12 bases between. The DNA for the CDR3 is TGCGCCAGCAGTATACAGGGCTCAGAGACCCAGTACTTC. Protein product: CASSIQGSETQYF.

The chain's CDR3 is CASSPEGVVGYTF. The CDR3 DNA follows: TGTGCCAGCAGCCCGGAAGGGGTTGTCGGCTACACCTTC. The chain joins TRBV7-8 to TRBJ1-2; a weak D match, TRBD1 (5 bases). This CDR3 region has 13 residues. Trimming took off 5 bases at V and 8 bases at J, with 15 bases between the two ends. Germline V gene data show CDR1 as SGHVS and CDR2 as FQNEAQ.

This clone was found once. This chain uses TRBV28 with TRBJ2-4, with D perhaps matching TRBD1 (6 bases). CDR3 length: 14 residues. CDR1 MDHEN and CDR2 SYDVKM come from the germline V gene. With 6 bases removed from V and 6 bases from J, the gap between germline ends came to 15 bases. In nucleotides, the CDR3 is TGTGCCAGCAGGTCAACAGGGAGCAGAAACATTCAGTACTTC. This encodes CASRSTGSRNIQYF. The full variable domain, with the rest looked up from reference TRBV28 and TRBJ2-4, is DVKVTQSSRYLVKRTGEKVFLECVQDMDHENMFWYRQDPGLGLRLIYFSYDVKMKEKGDIPEGYSVSREKKERFSLILESASTNQTSMYLCASRSTGSRNIQYFGAGTRLSVL.

V is TRBV9 and J is TRBJ2-1; D unclear. This CDR3 contains 14 residues. Trimming removed 2 bases from V and 4 bases from J, with 10 bases in between. CDR1 SGDLS and CDR2 YYNGEE come from the germline V gene. In DNA form, the CDR3 reads TGTGCCAGCAGCGTTGACATCCTTTACAATGAGCAGTTCTTC. Translated: CASSVDILYNEQFF.

The rearrangement links TRBV27 to TRBJ2-5; TRBD1 might be the D (6 bases). The CDR3 runs 15 residues. Germline V CDR1 and CDR2: MNHEY, SMNVEV (reference sequence). Trimming removed 2 bases at V and 7 bases at J, with 17 bases between. The CDR3 region has the DNA TGTGCCAGCAGTTTAGGAGACAGGTCCGGTGGGACCCAGTACTTC. Amino acids: CASSLGDRSGGTQYF.

V gene TRBV19 combines with J gene TRBJ2-1, with D tentatively TRBD2 (6 bases). The CDR3 length is 14 residues. The V gene lost 8 bases and the J gene lost 8 bases, with 19 bases spanning the gap. Germline lookup yields CDR1 LNHDA and CDR2 SQIVND (reference sequence). Here the CDR3 DNA reads TGTGCCAGTCGGGACTTCAAGGGTGGGGATGAGCAGTTCTTC. It is translated as CASRDFKGGDEQFF. Filled out from reference TRBV19 and TRBJ2-1, the complete variable domain reads DGGITQSPKYLFRKEGQNVTLSCEQNLNHDAMYWYRQDPGQGLRLIYYSQIVNDFQKGDIAEGYSVSREKKESFPLTVTSAQKNPTAFYLCASRDFKGGDEQFFGPGTRLTVL.

V and J are TRBV7-2 and TRBJ1-1; tentative D call: TRBD1 (5 bases). The CDR3 covers 12 residues. Trimming pared 5 bases from V and 4 bases from J, leaving 8 bases between. Germline V gene sequence: CDR1 SGHTA, CDR2 FQGNSA. CDR3 in DNA: TGTGCCAGCAGCGGGGGGGGCACTGAAGCTTTCTTT. It specifies CASSGGGTEAFF.